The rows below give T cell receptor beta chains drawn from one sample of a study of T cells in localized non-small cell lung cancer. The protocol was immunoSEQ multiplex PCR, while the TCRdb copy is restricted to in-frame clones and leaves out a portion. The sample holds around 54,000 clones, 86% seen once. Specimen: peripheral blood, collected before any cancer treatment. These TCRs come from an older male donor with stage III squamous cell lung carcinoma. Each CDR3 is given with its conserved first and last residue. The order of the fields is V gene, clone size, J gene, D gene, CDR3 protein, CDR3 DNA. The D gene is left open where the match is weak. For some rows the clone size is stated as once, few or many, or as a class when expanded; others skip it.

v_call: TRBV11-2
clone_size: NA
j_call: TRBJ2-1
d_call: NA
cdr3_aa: CASSLSISGGWNEQFF
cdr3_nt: TGTGCCAGCAGCTTAAGCATTTCAGGGGGGTGGAATGAGCAGTTCTTC

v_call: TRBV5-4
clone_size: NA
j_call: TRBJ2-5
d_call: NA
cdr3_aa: CASSKRTEETQYF
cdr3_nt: TGTGCCAGCAGCAAACGGACTGAAGAGACCCAGTACTTC

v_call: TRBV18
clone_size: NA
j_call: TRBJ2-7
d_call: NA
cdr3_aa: CASSQLEGFQYEQYF
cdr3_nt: TGTGCCAGCTCACAGTTGGAGGGATTCCAATACGAGCAGTACTTC

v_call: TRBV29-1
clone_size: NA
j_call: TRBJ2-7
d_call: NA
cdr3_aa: CSVSASYEQYF
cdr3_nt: TGCAGCGTTTCAGCGTCCTACGAGCAGTACTTC

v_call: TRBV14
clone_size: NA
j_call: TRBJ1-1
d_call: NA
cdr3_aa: CASSFHVNTEAFF
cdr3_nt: TGTGCCAGCAGCTTCCACGTGAACACTGAAGCTTTCTTT

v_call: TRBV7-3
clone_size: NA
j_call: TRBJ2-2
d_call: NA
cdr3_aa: CASSLTPSEGVAGELFF
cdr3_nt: TGTGCCAGCAGCTTAACCCCCAGCGAGGGGGTTGCAGGGGAGCTGTTTTTT

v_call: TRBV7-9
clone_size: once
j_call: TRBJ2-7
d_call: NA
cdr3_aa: CASSLDGPYEQYF
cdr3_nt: TGTGCCAGCAGCTTAGACGGACCCTACGAGCAGTACTTC

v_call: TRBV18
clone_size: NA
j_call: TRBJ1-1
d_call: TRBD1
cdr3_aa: CASSSGGGEGTEAFF
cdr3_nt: TGTGCCAGCTCATCAGGGGGGGGTGAGGGCACTGAAGCTTTCTTT

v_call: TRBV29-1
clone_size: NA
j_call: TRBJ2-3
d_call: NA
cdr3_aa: CSVSHVDTQYF
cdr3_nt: TGCAGCGTCTCCCACGTGGATACGCAGTATTTT

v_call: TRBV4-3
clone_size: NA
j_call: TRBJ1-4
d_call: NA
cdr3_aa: CASSQRGVATNEKLFF
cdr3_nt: TGCGCCAGCAGCCAAAGAGGGGTTGCAACTAATGAAAAACTGTTTTTT

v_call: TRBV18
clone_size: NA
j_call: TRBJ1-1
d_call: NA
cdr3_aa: CASSPSRDLDTEAFF
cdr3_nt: TGTGCCAGCTCACCTTCCAGGGATTTGGACACTGAAGCTTTCTTT

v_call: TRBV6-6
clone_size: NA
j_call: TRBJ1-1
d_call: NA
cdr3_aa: CASRSEAGRTEAFF
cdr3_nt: TGTGCCAGCCGCTCCGAGGCAGGGCGTACTGAAGCTTTCTTT

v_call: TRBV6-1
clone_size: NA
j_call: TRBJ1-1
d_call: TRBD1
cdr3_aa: CASSEMTGITEAFF
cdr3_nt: TGTGCCAGCAGTGAAATGACAGGGATCACTGAAGCTTTCTTT

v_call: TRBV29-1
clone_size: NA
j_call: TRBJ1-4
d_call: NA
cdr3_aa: CSVVGPGEKLFF
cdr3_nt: TGCAGCGTTGTAGGGCCAGGGGAAAAACTGTTTTTT

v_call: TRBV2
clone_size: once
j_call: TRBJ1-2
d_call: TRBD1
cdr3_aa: CASSEATRDRLIGYGYTF
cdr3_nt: TGTGCCAGCAGTGAAGCTACCCGGGACAGATTAATTGGGTATGGCTACACCTTC

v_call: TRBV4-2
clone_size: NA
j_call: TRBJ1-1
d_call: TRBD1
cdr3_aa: CASSTRDRGMDTEAFF
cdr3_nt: TGTGCCAGCAGCACTCGGGACAGGGGGATGGACACTGAAGCTTTCTTT

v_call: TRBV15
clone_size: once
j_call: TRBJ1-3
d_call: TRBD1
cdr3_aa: CATSRGLTGGSPGNTIYF
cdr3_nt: TGTGCCACCAGCAGAGGCCTGACAGGGGGCTCTCCTGGAAACACCATATATTTT

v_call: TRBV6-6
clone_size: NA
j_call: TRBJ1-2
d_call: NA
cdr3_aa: CASSYRPFQGNYGYTF
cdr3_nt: TGTGCCAGCAGTTACCGCCCATTTCAGGGTAACTATGGCTACACCTTC

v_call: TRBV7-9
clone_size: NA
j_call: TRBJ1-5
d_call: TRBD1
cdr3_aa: CASSPTGNQPQHF
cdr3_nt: TGTGCCAGCAGCCCGACAGGGAATCAGCCCCAGCATTTT

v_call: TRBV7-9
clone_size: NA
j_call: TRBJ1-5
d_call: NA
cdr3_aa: CASSRDNSNQPQHF
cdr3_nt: TGTGCCAGCAGCCGGGACAATAGCAATCAGCCCCAGCATTTT

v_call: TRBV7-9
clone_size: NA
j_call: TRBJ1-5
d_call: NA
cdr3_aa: CASSLASGVGQPQHF
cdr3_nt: TGTGCCAGCAGCTTAGCATCAGGGGTCGGTCAGCCCCAGCATTTT

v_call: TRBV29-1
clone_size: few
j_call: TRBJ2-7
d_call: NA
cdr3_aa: CSGIRDGVYEQYF
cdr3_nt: TGCAGCGGGATCCGGGACGGCGTTTACGAGCAGTACTTC